These 5 T cell receptor beta chains share one sample of origin, sequenced in a study of chemoradiotherapy in HPV16-positive cancers. Data came from immunoSEQ multiplex PCR; TCRdb stores just in-frame clones and leaves some out. The table lists about 19,000 clones, roughly 84% of them singletons. The sample in question was blood, obtained from a patient who underwent chemoradiotherapy. These receptors all come from a human donor with HPV-associated anogenital cancer.

The V call is TRBV7-3, the J call TRBJ2-3; 14 nucleotides align to TRBD2. V was clipped by 2 bases and J by 1 base; unmatched bases: 2. The length of the CDR3 is 17 residues. Germline loops: CDR1 SGHTA, CDR2 FQGTGA. The CDR3 protein is CASSLRGLAGGTDTQYF. CDR3 sequence (DNA): TGTGCCAGCAGCTTACGGGGACTAGCGGGGGGCACAGATACGCAGTATTTT.

V and J are TRBV19 and TRBJ1-2; D uncertain. Deletions cut 7 bases from V and 0 bases from J, with 6 bases between. The CDR3 totals 12 residues. CDR1 is LNHDA, CDR2 SQIVND, per germline (reference sequence). The CDR3 reads CASNVPNYGYTF. The CDR3 bases are TGTGCCAGTAACGTTCCTAACTATGGCTACACCTTC.

The V and J genes are TRBV27 and TRBJ1-2; no reliable D call. Germline V gene sequence: CDR1 MNHEY, CDR2 SMNVEV (reference sequence). V lost 3 bases to trimming and J lost 3 bases, with 14 bases between them. This CDR3 contains 15 residues. Here the CDR3 DNA reads TGTGCCAGCAGTTTGGGAAGGGCCCTAGACTATGGCTACACCTTC. Amino acid sequence: CASSLGRALDYGYTF.

The chain is built from TRBV5-1 and TRBJ2-1; TRBD1 is a possible D gene (5 bases). This CDR3 spans 14 amino acids. Between the trimmed V and J ends, which lost 2 bases and 8 bases, there was a span of 14 bases. From germline, CDR1 is SGHRS and CDR2 YFSETQ. The chain's CDR3 is CASSLNQGRDEQFF. In DNA form, the CDR3 reads TGCGCCAGCAGCTTAAACCAGGGAAGAGATGAGCAGTTCTTC.

The CDR3 spells CASSQHRTGPSYEQYF. The DNA of the CDR3 is TGTGCCAGCAGCCAGCATAGGACAGGGCCCTCCTACGAGCAGTACTTC. This chain joins TRBV14 and TRBJ2-7; TRBD1 agrees at 8 bases. The ends lost 3 bases at V and 0 bases at J; junction bases unmatched: 7. Germline CDR1 SGHDN, CDR2 FVKESK. The CDR3 runs to 16 residues. Full variable domain (outside the CDR3, taken from reference TRBV14 and TRBJ2-7): EAGVTQFPSHSVIEKGQTVTLRCDPISGHDNLYWYRRVMGKEIKFLLHFVKESKQDESGMPNNRFLAERTGGTYSTLKVQPAELEDSGVYFCASSQHRTGPSYEQYFGPGTRLTVT.